Listed below are T cell receptor beta chains from one sample, sequenced in a study of CD8 T cells in Susac syndrome. One entry per CDR3 protein, called by TCRdb with MiXCR from the immunoSEQ multiplex PCR reads. The table shows 150,000 to 200,000 distinct CDR3 sequences, with roughly 94% occurring only once. Sequencing was performed on CD4+ T cells from PBMCs. These receptors came from a human donor with multiple sclerosis. Each CDR3 is given with its conserved first and last residue. D genes are given only for firm matches. Some rows have no size entry. The others give once, few or many, or a class for an expanded clone.

clone size	D gene	V gene	J gene	CDR3 DNA	CDR3 protein
NA	TRBD1	TRBV7-2	TRBJ1-4	TGTGCCAGCAGCCTACAGGGGACCGGTGAAAAACTGTTTTTT	CASSLQGTGEKLFF
NA	NA	TRBV7-9	TRBJ2-3	TGTGCCGGGAAGTACGCAGATACGCAGTATTTT	CAGKYADTQYF
NA	NA	TRBV19	TRBJ2-7	TGTGCCAGTAGTTTTCGGGACGTCTACGGCTACGAGCAGTACTTC	CASSFRDVYGYEQYF
NA	NA	TRBV6-2/TRBV6-3	TRBJ2-7	TGTGCCAGCAATGAAGGTGTCTTCACCTACGAGCAGTACTTC	CASNEGVFTYEQYF
NA	NA	TRBV7-6	TRBJ2-7	TGTGCCAGCAGCCGAGGGCTAGCCGTAGGCGAGCAGTACTTC	CASSRGLAVGEQYF
once	NA	TRBV5-6	TRBJ1-2	TGTGCCAGCAGCTCTCGACGGAAGGGGCGGGAAGGCTACACCTTC	CASSSRRKGREGYTF
NA	NA	TRBV4-3	TRBJ2-1	TGCGCCAGCAGCCAAGAGGGAGGGAGGGGGGATGAGCAGTTCTTC	CASSQEGGRGDEQFF
once	TRBD2	TRBV20-1	TRBJ2-1	TGCAGTGCTAGGTACTCGAGCGGGAGATTAAATGAGCAGTTCTTC	CSARYSSGRLNEQFF
NA	NA	TRBV3-1	TRBJ2-5	TGTGCCAGCAGCCAAGCAACAGTACAGGGGACCCAGTACTTC	CASSQATVQGTQYF
NA	NA	TRBV12-3/TRBV12-4	TRBJ2-2	TGTGCCAGCAGTTTAGCAGGTTTCGCTGCCGGGGAGCTGTTTTTT	CASSLAGFAAGELFF
NA	NA	TRBV12-3/TRBV12-4	TRBJ2-3	TGTGCCAGCAGTTGGGGTGATTCCGAGTATTTT	CASSWGDSEYF
NA	TRBD2	TRBV5-1	TRBJ2-5	TGCGCCAGCAGCACGGGACTAGCGGTAAAAGAGACCCAGTACTTC	CASSTGLAVKETQYF
NA	NA	TRBV5-1	TRBJ2-6	TGCGCCAGCAGCAGTGAGTCTGGGGCCAACGTCCTGACTTTC	CASSSESGANVLTF
NA	NA	TRBV6-2/TRBV6-3	TRBJ1-4	TGTGCCAGCCGGGATCACGGGATAAATGAAAAACTGTTTTTT	CASRDHGINEKLFF
few	NA	TRBV30	TRBJ1-3	TGTGCCTGGAGTGTAGGTGGAAACACCATATATTTT	CAWSVGGNTIYF
NA	NA	TRBV5-1	TRBJ1-4	TGCGCCAGCAGCTTTAGACGGTCCAATAATGAAAAACTGTTTTTT	CASSFRRSNNEKLFF
once	NA	TRBV28	TRBJ2-6	TGTGCCAGCAGTTTAACGAGGGGTACCTCTGGGGCCAACGTCCTGACTTTC	CASSLTRGTSGANVLTF
once	TRBD2	TRBV6-6	TRBJ2-7	TGTGCCAGCAGTTTCAGGACAACTAGCGGGAGAGGCGAGCAGTACTTC	CASSFRTTSGRGEQYF
NA	NA	TRBV5-4	TRBJ2-3	TGTGCCAGCAGCTTGGGATTCGCGGATACGCAGTATTTT	CASSLGFADTQYF
NA	TRBD2	TRBV24-1	TRBJ2-5	TGTGCCACCAGTGTGGCGGGAGGAGTGACCCAGTACTTC	CATSVAGGVTQYF
NA	NA	TRBV30	TRBJ1-5	TGTGCCTGGAGTGTACTAAGCGGGCAGCCCCAGCATTTT	CAWSVLSGQPQHF
NA	NA	TRBV20-1	TRBJ2-1	TGCAGTGCTAGAGATCCTCCCAAAAGCGAGCAGTTCTTC	CSARDPPKSEQFF
NA	NA	TRBV4-1	TRBJ2-7	TGCGCCAGCAGCTATACGGGTAACGAGCAGTACTTC	CASSYTGNEQYF
NA	NA	TRBV2	TRBJ1-5	TGTGCCAGCAGTTCAAACGCCGATCAGCCCCAGCATTTT	CASSSNADQPQHF